This is a list of T cell receptor beta chains from one sample in a study of beta chain features in type 1 diabetes. Assay: immunoSEQ multiplex PCR; the TCRdb copy retains only in-frame clones and omits some. The sample yields under 800,000 clones, about 16% seen once. Material: naive CD4+ T cells from blood. The source of these receptors is a man aged 18 to 35 in good health. The CDR3 runs from the conserved cysteine through the conserved F or W. Each record gives: J gene, V gene, clone size, D gene, CDR3 protein, CDR3 DNA. The D gene is left open where the match is weak. Rows give clone size only sometimes, using once, few, many, or a class for an expanded clone.

TRBJ2-2 TRBV12-5 few NA CASGLLRGTNTGELFF TGTGCTAGTGGTTTGCTTAGGGGGACGAACACCGGGGAGCTGTTTTTT
TRBJ1-1 TRBV5-6 NA NA CASSLAQAGREAFF TGTGCCAGCAGCTTGGCCCAGGCAGGGAGGGAAGCTTTCTTT
TRBJ2-4 TRBV6-1 few TRBD1 CASSERPAGQGFLAKNIQYF TGTGCCAGCAGTGAAAGGCCCGCGGGACAGGGGTTTCTAGCCAAAAACATTCAGTACTTC
TRBJ2-1 TRBV9 NA TRBD2 CASSVVGTSGSYNEQFF TGTGCCAGCAGCGTAGTGGGGACTAGCGGGAGCTACAATGAGCAGTTCTTC
TRBJ2-2 TRBV7-2 NA TRBD1 CASSPRRDRGPNTGELFF TGTGCCAGCAGCCCCCGCAGGGACAGGGGGCCGAACACCGGGGAGCTGTTTTTT
TRBJ2-5 TRBV30 NA NA CAWKGAQETQYF TGTGCCTGGAAGGGAGCACAAGAGACCCAGTACTTC
TRBJ2-4 TRBV7-2 few NA CASSLVWRGRAKNIQYF TGTGCCAGCAGCTTAGTGTGGCGGGGTCGGGCCAAAAACATTCAGTACTTC
TRBJ2-3 TRBV29-1 NA NA CSVEDSADTQYF TGCAGCGTTGAAGATTCAGCAGATACGCAGTATTTT
TRBJ1-1 TRBV7-2 NA NA CASRRPQRNTEAFF TGTGCCAGCAGACGCCCTCAGCGGAACACTGAAGCTTTCTTT
TRBJ2-1 TRBV5-4 NA TRBD2 CASSLGTSGSFDEQFF TGTGCCAGCAGCCTGGGGACTAGCGGGAGCTTCGATGAGCAGTTCTTC
TRBJ2-5 TRBV7-2 NA NA CTSSLALQVGETQYF TGTACCAGCAGCTTAGCGCTACAGGTCGGAGAGACCCAGTACTTC
TRBJ1-2 TRBV27 NA NA CASSYGFDRPNYGYTF TGTGCCAGCAGTTACGGGTTCGACAGGCCCAACTATGGCTACACCTTC
TRBJ2-3 TRBV10-3 few TRBD2 CAISETTSGATDTQYF TGTGCCATCAGTGAGACCACTAGCGGGGCCACAGATACGCAGTATTTT
TRBJ2-3 TRBV4-3 few NA CASSQDSGRGTDTQYF TGCGCCAGCAGCCAAGATTCGGGTAGGGGCACAGATACGCAGTATTTT
TRBJ1-4 TRBV7-9 few NA CASSLARGVKGEKLFF TGTGCCAGCAGCTTAGCCAGGGGAGTCAAGGGTGAAAAACTGTTTTTT
TRBJ2-1 TRBV5-1 NA TRBD1 CATSRGQGPYNEQFF TGCGCCACCTCCAGGGGGCAGGGCCCCTACAATGAGCAGTTCTTC
TRBJ2-3 TRBV5-1 few NA CASSRDGPSTDTQYF TGCGCCAGCAGCCGGGACGGACCTAGCACAGATACGCAGTATTTT